The present TCR beta chain was sequenced within a study of regulatory T cells in long-lasting Graves disease. The CDR3 has 16 residues. Germline V gives CDR1 SGHTA, CDR2 FQGTGA. V shed 0 bases, J shed 3 bases, and the junction held 2 bases outside the gene matches. As to time point: persistent/refractory GD, antithyroid drugs over 5 years with positive TRAb. Isolated PBMC RNA provided the starting material for the TCR library. Building the TCR beta libraries relied on iRepertoire HTBI primers, and CDR3 regions underwent Arm-PCR. MiXCR, run by TCRdb on the multiplex PCR reads, gives a single entry per CDR3 protein. Among a few hundred thousand distinct CDR3 sequences listed, less than 30% were seen once.

The sample here was peripheral blood mononuclear cells (PBMCs), taken when the disease was refractory, from a patient treated with antithyroid drugs. This chain joins TRBV7-3 and TRBJ2-7; 13 bases are a match to TRBD2. The receptor was derived from a woman aged 40 to 55 with Graves disease. The CDR3 is CASSLTRLAGGYEQYF. For the CDR3, the DNA is TGTGCCAGCAGCTTAACAAGACTAGCGGGGGGCTACGAGCAGTACTTC.